This T cell receptor (beta chain) appears in the sequencing data of a study of shared clonotypes between healthy human individuals (dated by TCRdb to about 2020). Notes on the research overall: A few men and a couple of women, aged 18 to 49 years, made up the cohort. Per donor, three plates each were used for CD4 naive and CD4 memory, two for CD8 naive, and one for CD8 memory. The study deeply sequenced blood TCR repertoires of about 5 healthy adults to estimate repertoire size and the extent of clonotype sharing between individuals. To increase sequencing depth and limit assay-specific biases, TCR repertoire library preparation and sequencing were carried out by different laboratories using diverse techniques. Between about 0.85 and 9.5 billion PBMCs per donor were obtained by leukapheresis.

Turning to this clone: The antigen it recognizes is unknown. No much larger clonotype is one base removed from it; base qualities were not supplied.

For the CD8 naive samples, CD45RO-negative cells were positively selected for CCR7, yielding a CD45RA+CCR7+ population from which TemRA cells were excluded. Healthy HIV-negative adults with no recently reported acute infections or vaccinations were included as donors. All donors were Caucasian adults living in Nashville, Tennessee, USA. Blood was obtained by leukapheresis, after which PBMCs were separated by Ficoll-Histopaque density gradient centrifugation and cryopreserved in liquid nitrogen vapor phase. Analytical flow cytometry was used to check the purity and quantity of each magnetically sorted T cell population. From each sorted fraction, genomic DNA was isolated and quantified by UV absorbance on a Nanodrop 2000c. Using the deep immunoSEQ assay, TCR CDR3 regions were amplified from genomic DNA by multiplex PCR. For each cell subset, the extracted genomic DNA was distributed evenly across all wells of several immunoSEQ 96-well plates, and each plate served as one replicate. Each replicate PCR for sorted subsets received roughly 200 ng genomic DNA, equal to roughly 30,000 T cell genomes. The purified libraries were quantified using a Qubit 3.0 fluorometer, sized with a Bioanalyzer 2100, and then quantified again using the KAPA Library Quantification kit. Every immunoSEQ 96-well plate was sequenced on a separate single-read 150-cycle Illumina NextSeq 550 flow cell. Per the source publication's procedure: The immunoSEQ output contained only junctional sequences without quality scores, so filtering could not match that applied to full-length reads. Sequences were annotated with PyIR, a Python wrapper for IgBLAST v1.9, and V/J genes and CDR3 were assigned using IMGT germline references. Reads were filtered out if the reads had weak V/J assignments (E-value above 1e-6), no CDR3, stop codons, out-of-frame junctions, or ambiguous translated residues. V3J clonotypes were defined as sequences sharing the same inferred V gene, J gene, and CDR3 amino acid sequence. Percentage overlap between repertoires was calculated by dividing the number of shared unique clonotypes by the size of the smaller repertoire. Three approaches were used to assess repertoire richness: RTK rarefaction, the Chao1 estimator, and Recon v2.1 estimates of unobserved clonotypes. Generation probabilities for all TCRbeta clonotypes obtained by the gDNA method from a few donors were computed using OLGA. TCRdb retrieved this table from immuneACCESS and kept in-frame rearrangements only. Not all clones are present; in checked studies, unresolved V genes account for under half, and no reason is known for the remainder. V and J calls and clone size are as listed in that table; D and trimming were resolved from the DNA. The sample table holds some 2,100,000 clones, of which about 93% were seen once. The ten largest clonotypes hold about 1.8% of the sample.

Study-level results and caveats: Compared with non-shared clonotypes, clonotypes shared by all four sorted-subset donors had higher generation probabilities. The genetic and exposure-history diversity represented was limited by the small number of donors. Sharing across a few donors was observed for approximately 5% of naive CD4, 3% to 3.5% of naive CD8, 2% to 2.5% of memory CD4, and roughly 0.4% of memory CD8 clonotypes. Even with the large sequencing depth, rarefaction of the sorted-subset datasets indicated that sequencing was incomplete. Estimated clonotype richness was generally larger for naive than for memory subsets. Pairwise subsampling led to the expectation that sequencing depth would affect the degree of clonotype sharing among donors. Sampling was limited to blood, and TCR repertoires in tissue likely differ from TCR repertoires in blood.

Sequences SGHKS (CDR1) and YYEKEE (CDR2) are obtained from the germline V gene (reference sequence). Relative to germline, V is 6 bases shorter and J is 3 bases shorter, with 19 bases between their ends. From cysteine to phenylalanine, the CDR3 is 15 amino acids long. CDR3 DNA is the only sequence kept; it has 45 bases, read in frame from the first base. Specimen: naive CD8+ T cells from PBMCs. What the cell subset or site label conveys for this sample: CD45RA+CCR7+. The TCR sequence derives from a man between 18 and 29 years old in good health. Some clones in this sample may be carry-over from other donors' samples. The receptor chain draws on TRBV5-5 and TRBJ2-7; the D call is tentative, TRBD1 or TRBD2, as each matches 5 bases. In nucleotides, the sequence is TGTGCCAGCACCTGGCTGAGGGGCCTAGACTACGAGCAGTACTTC. This gives the protein CASTWLRGLDYEQYF.